What follows are 27 T cell receptor beta chains derived from one specimen sequenced in a study of cytomegalovirus exposure and HLA in healthy donors. Primers included in the PCR were 60 Vbeta and 13 Jbeta primers. Using immunoSEQ multiplex PCR, the repertoire was profiled, and TCRdb retains in-frame clones only, with some absent. The data hold hundreds of thousands of clones, with about 78% observed a single time. Sequenced input: PBMCs. The receptors shown here come from a male donor in good health and CMV-seronegative.

This clone has just a few counts. The chain recombines TRBV19 with TRBJ1-2; the D gene is possibly TRBD1 (6 bases). CDR1 is LNHDA and CDR2 is SQIVND in the germline V gene (reference sequence). V lost 3 bases and J lost 8, with 13 bases in between. The CDR3 is 13 residues long. CDR3 residues: CASSIPGAGGYTF. The CDR3 nucleotides are TGTGCCAGTAGTATCCCAGGGGCGGGCGGCTACACCTTC.

V gene TRBV7-6 combines with J gene TRBJ2-1; 11 bases are a match to TRBD1. This CDR3 contains 17 residues. Germline lookup yields CDR1 SGHVS and CDR2 FNYEAQ. Unmatched junction bases numbered 11, after V lost 4 bases and J lost 6 bases. The CDR3 here is CASSSSPPGQGGNEQFF. DNA of the CDR3: TGTGCCAGCAGCTCATCCCCCCCGGGACAGGGGGGCAATGAGCAGTTCTTC.

The rearrangement uses TRBV5-1 and TRBJ1-1; no definite D call. This CDR3 comprises 15 residues. Trimming took 0 bases from V and 4 from J, leaving 13 bases between them. CDR1 is SGHRS and CDR2 is YFSETQ in the germline V gene. The CDR3 spells CASSLVKVSGTEAFF. In DNA form, the CDR3 reads TGCGCCAGCAGCTTGGTGAAGGTATCGGGCACTGAAGCTTTCTTT.

CDR3 region: CASRGGVDEQYF. Written as DNA, the CDR3 is TGTGCCAGCAGGGGGGGAGTGGACGAGCAGTACTTC. This chain joins TRBV2 and TRBJ2-7; D possibly corresponds to TRBD2 (6 bases). There are 12 residues in the CDR3. V was trimmed by 6 bases and J by 5 bases, leaving 11 bases between them. Looked up from germline, CDR1 is SNHLY and CDR2 is FYNNEI.

The rearrangement links TRBV4-2 to TRBJ2-5; D possibly corresponds to TRBD2 (6 bases). V lost 4 bases to trimming and J lost 11 bases, with 14 bases between them. This CDR3 region has 12 residues. Looked up from germline, CDR1 is LGHNA and CDR2 is YNFKEQ. The CDR3 bases are TGTGCCAGCAGCCCCGGGACGGGGGAGCAGTACTTC. Translating it yields CASSPGTGEQYF.

V usage is TRBV4-1 and J usage is TRBJ2-5, with D possibly being TRBD2 (7 bases). The J call is uncertain, as TRBJ2-7 better fits the DNA end. The CDR3 contains 16 residues. The germline V gene has CDR1 MGHRA and CDR2 YSYEKL. The chain's CDR3 is CASSPGGAGDLYEQYF. The CDR3 nucleotides are TGCGCCAGCAGCCCGGGGGGCGCGGGAGACCTGTACGAGCAGTACTTC.

This chain joins TRBV18 and TRBJ1-4; D is ambiguous. The germline V gene has CDR1 KGHSH and CDR2 LQKENI. CDR3 size: 17 residues. The V end was cut by 4 bases, the J end by 3 bases, with 18 bases between. CDR3 region: CASSLWRHPLANEKLFF. DNA for the CDR3: TGTGCCAGCTCACTATGGAGGCATCCGTTAGCTAATGAAAAACTGTTTTTT.

The rearrangement uses TRBV5-1 and TRBJ2-3; 8 bases line up with TRBD2. Looked up from germline, CDR1 is SGHRS and CDR2 is YFSETQ. The junction had 7 bases not matched to a gene; V was cut back by 4 bases and J by 3 bases. CDR3 size: 15 residues. DNA of the CDR3: TGCGCCAGCAGCCGGGGGGGTTCGGGTACAGATACGCAGTATTTT. It yields the protein CASSRGGSGTDTQYF. The full variable domain, rest sourced from reference TRBV5-1 and TRBJ2-3, is KAGVTQTPRYLIKTRGQQVTLSCSPISGHRSVSWYQQTPGQGLQFLFEYFSETQRNKGNFPGRFSGRQFSNSRSEMNVSTLELGDSALYLCASSRGGSGTDTQYFGPGTRLTVL.

J is TRBJ1-1 and V is TRBV5-1; TRBD1 matches at 11 bases. Per the germline V gene, CDR1 is SGHRS and CDR2 is YFSETQ. The J segment lost 2 bases and the V segment lost 4 bases, leaving 7 bases of the junction unmatched. This CDR3 region has 16 residues. The CDR3 sequence: CASSPGQGAGNTEAFF. As DNA, the CDR3 is TGCGCCAGCAGCCCCGGACAGGGGGCCGGTAACACTGAAGCTTTCTTT.

Regarding this clone: No DNA is shown, since the ends of the CDR3 on it are uncertain; the CDR3 is the one TCRdb lists. The chain recombines TRBV6-5 with TRBJ2-1; the table's D call of TRBD2 was not tested on the DNA. CDR1 MNHEY and CDR2 SVGAGI come from the germline V gene. The CDR3 spans 16 amino acids, including both terminal residues. The CDR3 is CASSSSTSGGNNEQFF.

This sequence joins TRBV11-2 and TRBJ2-7; 7 bases fit TRBD1. The V and J ends lost 5 bases and 3 bases, in that order; junction bases with no gene match: 7. The germline CDR1 and CDR2 sequences are SGHAT and FQNNGV. The CDR3 loop spans 14 amino acids. The CDR3 DNA sequence: TGTGCCAGCAGCGCTCCGGGACAGCTCTACGAGCAGTACTTC. Amino acids: CASSAPGQLYEQYF.

The V call is TRBV14, the J call TRBJ2-3, with D perhaps TRBD2 (5 bases). The CDR3 spans 17 residues. V was shortened by 1 base and J by 2 bases, with 16 bases between the two germline ends. Looked up from germline, CDR1 is SGHDN and CDR2 is FVKESK. The CDR3 loop is CASSQGQFWGVTDTQYF. The CDR3 DNA sequence: TGTGCCAGCAGCCAAGGGCAATTCTGGGGAGTCACAGATACGCAGTATTTT.

The chain joins TRBV4-1 to TRBJ1-3; 7 positions agree with TRBD1. This CDR3 has 16 amino acids. V trimming: 3 bases; J trimming: 2 bases; junction bases outside the gene matches: 7. Looked up from germline, CDR1 is MGHRA and CDR2 is YSYEKL. CDR3 loop: CASSHPTGNAGNTIYF. The CDR3 DNA follows: TGCGCCAGCAGCCACCCGACAGGGAACGCTGGAAACACCATATATTTT.

The chain links TRBV5-4 to TRBJ1-5; D not resolved. Trimming took off 0 bases at V and 5 bases at J, with 12 bases between the two ends. Germline V gene sequence: CDR1 SGHNT, CDR2 YYREEE (reference sequence). The CDR3 is 15 residues long. The CDR3 protein is CASSLGGSLDQPQHF. CDR3 DNA: TGTGCCAGCAGCTTGGGAGGGTCCCTCGATCAGCCCCAGCATTTT.

The chain is built from TRBV18 and TRBJ2-6, with TRBD2 matching over 9 bases. Germline CDR1 KGHSH, CDR2 LQKENI. The ends lost 2 bases at V and 0 bases at J; junction bases unmatched: 11. The CDR3 totals 20 residues. CDR3 region: CASSPWRPGLANSGANVLTF. CDR3 coding DNA: TGTGCCAGCTCACCATGGCGGCCGGGACTAGCCAACTCTGGGGCCAACGTCCTGACTTTC.

The rearrangement links TRBV28 to TRBJ2-7, with 7 bases that match TRBD1. V lost 11 bases and J lost 5; bases outside the gene matches: 9. The CDR3 is 12 residues long. Per germline, CDR1 MDHEN and CDR2 SYDVKM. The CDR3 DNA reads as TGTGCCGCCAACCCGGGACAGAACGAGCAGTACTTC. Translating gives CAANPGQNEQYF. Together with reference TRBV28 and TRBJ2-7, the CDR3 gives the full variable domain: DVKVTQSSRYLVKRTGEKVFLECVQDMDHENMFWYRQDPGLGLRLIYFSYDVKMKEKGDIPEGYSVSREKKERFSLILESASTNQTSMYLCAANPGQNEQYFGPGTRLTVT.

J is TRBJ2-1 and V is TRBV4-1; D gene unclear. This CDR3 is built from 15 residues. Germline lookup yields CDR1 MGHRA and CDR2 YSYEKL. V lost 1 base to trimming and J lost 0 bases, with 7 bases between them. The CDR3 sequence: CASSQGRSSYNEQFF. CDR3 bases: TGCGCCAGCAGCCAAGGCAGAAGCTCCTACAATGAGCAGTTCTTC.

The chain combines TRBV7-9 with TRBJ2-7; 7 bases agree with TRBD2. This CDR3 region has 16 residues. Trimming at V came to 3 bases and at J to 6 bases, leaving 14 bases not matched to a gene. Germline CDR1 SEHNR, CDR2 FQNEAQ (reference sequence). The CDR3 spells CASSFWPAGSASEQYF. Here the CDR3 DNA reads TGTGCCAGCAGCTTTTGGCCAGCGGGATCAGCTTCCGAGCAGTACTTC.

Sample share makes this clone medium-sized. V usage is TRBV7-9 and J usage is TRBJ1-4, with D unclear. CDR1 and CDR2 from the germline V gene are SEHNR and FQNEAQ (reference sequence). This CDR3 spans 15 amino acids. With 3 bases removed from V and 8 bases from J, the gap between germline ends came to 16 bases. CDR3 bases: TGTGCCAGCAGCTTGCTAGATTGGGAGGCGGAAAAACTGTTTTTT. It yields the protein CASSLLDWEAEKLFF.

CDR3 DNA sequence: TGTGCCAGCAGTAGAGAGGCAGGGTTGTTAATGAACACTGAAGCTTTCTTT. Translating gives CASSREAGLLMNTEAFF. The gene calls are TRBV6-4 and TRBJ1-1; the D gene is possibly TRBD1 (5 bases). V was shortened by 5 bases and J by 0 bases, with 19 bases between the two germline ends. CDR3 length: 17 amino acids. Germline assignment: CDR1 MRHNA and CDR2 SNTAGT.

This sequence joins TRBV19 and TRBJ1-1; D gene ambiguous. The CDR3 consists of 16 residues. Trimming left V 7 bases short and J 5 bases short, with 23 bases between. Germline CDR1 and CDR2: LNHDA and SQIVND (reference sequence). This chain's CDR3 is CASTPLSGEASTEAFF. The CDR3 nucleotides read TGTGCCAGTACCCCGTTGAGCGGGGAAGCGAGTACTGAAGCTTTCTTT.

There are a few counts of this clone. The chain employs TRBV6-6 and TRBJ2-1; 8 positions match TRBD2. The germline V gene encodes CDR1 MNHNY and CDR2 SVGAGI (reference sequence). The CDR3 is 15 amino acids. Trimming cost V 8 bases and J 8 bases; bases outside gene matches: 14. CDR3 coding DNA: TGTGCCAGCGGGGGTTTCAGCGGGAGTATCGATGAGCAGTTCTTC. Translated, it gives CASGGFSGSIDEQFF.

This clone has only a few counts. The rearrangement uses TRBV7-2 and TRBJ1-5; 8 bases are a match to TRBD1. With V trimmed by 1 base and J by 4 bases, 6 bases remained unmatched. The CDR3 totals 16 residues. Germline-derived CDR1 and CDR2 are SGHTA and FQGNSA. Written as DNA, the CDR3 is TGTGCCAGCAGCTTAGAACAGGGGGTAGCAAATCAGCCCCAGCATTTT. Translation: CASSLEQGVANQPQHF.

The genes are TRBV11-2 and TRBJ1-6, with TRBD1 matching over 12 bases. The CDR3 loop spans 16 amino acids. The V and J ends lost 5 bases and 9 bases, in that order; junction bases with no gene match: 8. Germline V gives CDR1 SGHAT, CDR2 FQNNGV. The CDR3 nucleotides are TGTGCCAGCAGCCCGTACGGGACAGGGGGCGTTTCACCCCTCCACTTT. This encodes CASSPYGTGGVSPLHF.

The genes are TRBV18 and TRBJ2-5, with 8 bases matching TRBD1. Germline V gene lookup returns CDR1 KGHSH and CDR2 LQKENI. CDR3 length equals 15 residues. With V trimmed by 4 bases and J by 5 bases, 9 bases remained unmatched. CDR3: CASSQGQGALETQYF. CDR3 DNA sequence: TGTGCCAGCTCACAAGGGCAGGGGGCCTTGGAGACCCAGTACTTC.

This rearrangement joins TRBV6-1 to TRBJ2-7, with D possibly TRBD1 on 6 matching bases. V lost 3 bases and J lost 7, with 13 bases in between. Per germline, CDR1 MNHNS and CDR2 SASEGT. CDR3 length: 13 amino acids. CDR3 DNA sequence: TGTGCCAGCAGTGAGTGGGGGCAAGGTGAGCAGTACTTC. It specifies CASSEWGQGEQYF.

V and J are TRBV2 and TRBJ1-5, with 8 positions matching TRBD1. The CDR3 runs 14 residues. V dropped 4 bases and J dropped 4; count of bases not matched to a gene: 3. Germline V gene lookup returns CDR1 SNHLY and CDR2 FYNNEI. Here the CDR3 reads CASSGQGLNQPQHF. CDR3 DNA sequence: TGTGCCAGCAGTGGACAGGGGCTAAATCAGCCCCAGCATTTT.